These 30 T cell receptor beta chains were all obtained from the same sample, sequenced in a study of T cells after somatic rescue of genetic block. Produced via immunoSEQ multiplex PCR; TCRdb's table is partial and in-frame only. This sample carries 60,000 to 75,000 clones, 92% of them seen once, and the ten largest clones take around 2.8%. Specimen: peripheral blood mononuclear cells (PBMCs). These receptors were obtained from a man aged 35 to 55.

This rearrangement joins TRBV19 to TRBJ1-2; D gene unclear. V lost 6 bases and J lost 0, with 17 bases in between. Germline V lookup: CDR1 LNHDA, CDR2 SQIVND (reference sequence). The CDR3 sequence is 16 residues long. The CDR3 protein is CASSRLTEIANYGYTF. CDR3 nucleotide sequence: TGTGCCAGTAGCCGTCTAACAGAGATAGCTAACTATGGCTACACCTTC.

V is TRBV10-2 and J is TRBJ2-7, with 8 bases matching TRBD1. After removal of 4 bases from V and 2 bases from J, the junction contained 7 bases not matched to a gene. This CDR3 comprises 15 residues. Germline CDR1 and CDR2: WSHSY and SAAADI. The CDR3 here is CASSVARDRTYEQYF. DNA of the CDR3: TGCGCCAGCAGTGTTGCCCGGGACAGGACCTACGAGCAGTACTTC.

The CDR3: CASSQGSTGEKLFF. The CDR3 DNA follows: TGTGCCAGCAGCCAGGGATCCACAGGGGAAAAACTGTTTTTT. The chain employs TRBV2 and TRBJ1-4, with D possibly TRBD1 on 6 matching bases. Trimming pared 6 bases from V and 8 bases from J, leaving 16 bases between. CDR3 size: 14 residues. Germline V gives CDR1 SNHLY, CDR2 FYNNEI. Together with reference TRBV2 and TRBJ1-4, the CDR3 gives the full variable domain: EPEVTQTPSHQVTQMGQEVILRCVPISNHLYFYWYRQILGQKVEFLVSFYNNEISEKSEIFDDQFSVERPDGSNFTLKIRSTKLEDSAMYFCASSQGSTGEKLFFGSGTQLSVL.

The CDR3 sequence: CASSIRLQISNQPQHF. The CDR3 DNA reads TGTGCCAGTAGTATAAGGCTGCAGATTAGCAATCAGCCCCAGCATTTT. The chain has TRBV19 and TRBJ1-5; the D is unclear. V lost 2 bases and J 0 bases, leaving 11 bases between the germline ends. Germline V lookup: CDR1 LNHDA, CDR2 SQIVND (reference sequence). This CDR3 is 16 amino acids long.

The J gene is TRBJ1-5, the V gene TRBV7-2; maybe TRBD1 (6 bases). Between the trimmed V and J ends, which lost 5 bases and 5 bases, there was a span of 10 bases. The CDR3 has 13 amino acids. Germline V gives CDR1 SGHTA, CDR2 FQGNSA. Here the CDR3 DNA reads TGTGCCAGCAGCCCGAACAGGGATCAGCCCCAGCATTTT. Its translation: CASSPNRDQPQHF.

This chain connects TRBV7-8 to TRBJ2-5; no clear D. Trimming removed 2 bases from V and 5 bases from J, with 9 bases in between. Germline CDR1 is SGHVS and CDR2 is FQNEAQ. The CDR3 sequence is 13 residues long. Here the CDR3 DNA reads TGTGCCAGCAGCTTACGTAGTGGGGAGACCCAGTACTTC. Translated, it gives CASSLRSGETQYF.

The chain carries TRBV18 and TRBJ1-5; D may be TRBD1 (5 bases). The CDR3 contains 16 residues. Trimming removed 6 bases from V and 0 bases from J, with 15 bases in between. Germline CDR1 and CDR2: KGHSH and LQKENI. The CDR3 sequence: CASSGGTAYSNQPQHF. Written as DNA, the CDR3 is TGTGCCAGCTCGGGGGGGACCGCGTATAGCAATCAGCCCCAGCATTTT.

This clone has just one count. V and J are TRBV4-1 and TRBJ2-7, with 7 positions matching TRBD1. The trim removed 0 bases at V and 0 bases at J, leaving 5 bases unmatched. Germline loops: CDR1 MGHRA, CDR2 YSYEKL. The CDR3 consists of 16 residues. The CDR3 loop reads CASSQDSGGSSYEQYF. The DNA for the CDR3 is TGCGCCAGCAGCCAAGATTCAGGGGGAAGCTCCTACGAGCAGTACTTC.

The chain combines TRBV25-1 with TRBJ2-7; D is undetermined. This CDR3 contains 11 residues. Germline V gene sequence: CDR1 MGHDK, CDR2 SYGVNS. V lost 5 bases and J 4 bases, leaving 6 bases between the germline ends. CDR3 protein: CASSKRYEQYF. The CDR3 DNA is TGTGCCAGCAGTAAGCGTTACGAGCAGTACTTC.

This clone was seen a single time. The rearrangement uses TRBV11-2 and TRBJ2-7; D call uncertain. V lost 4 bases and J lost 3, with 4 bases in between. This CDR3 has 11 amino acids. Germline V gene data show CDR1 as SGHAT and CDR2 as FQNNGV. The CDR3 DNA follows: TGTGCCAGCAGCTCATACTACGAGCAGTACTTC. As protein: CASSSYYEQYF.

This clone was seen once. The chain employs TRBV2 and TRBJ2-4, with a possible D match to TRBD1 (5 bases). The CDR3 runs 14 residues. V was clipped by 2 bases and J by 6 bases, with 11 bases between them. Per the germline V gene, CDR1 is SNHLY and CDR2 is FYNNEI. The CDR3 sequence is CASSERPQGNIQYF. The CDR3 DNA is TGTGCCAGCAGTGAAAGGCCCCAGGGAAACATTCAGTACTTC.

This rearrangement joins TRBV6-5 to TRBJ1-2, with 7 positions matching TRBD1. The germline V gene has CDR1 MNHEY and CDR2 SVGAGI. Trimming at V came to 8 bases and at J to 4 bases, leaving 7 bases not matched to a gene. This CDR3 is built from 13 residues. The CDR3 spells CASQTGYGYGYTF. CDR3 DNA sequence: TGTGCCAGCCAGACAGGGTACGGCTATGGCTACACCTTC.

This clone was seen just once. CDR3 protein: CASSYSIQAVGELFF. CDR3 DNA sequence: TGTGCCAGCAGTTACTCGATTCAGGCGGTCGGGGAGCTGTTTTTT. The chain joins TRBV6-5 to TRBJ2-2; D remains ambiguous. This CDR3 is built from 15 residues. V was clipped by 0 bases and J by 7 bases, with 12 bases between them. In germline, CDR1 is MNHEY, CDR2 SVGAGI.

CDR3 sequence (DNA): TGTGCCAGCAGCCAAAAGGCCGGGACAGGTGGAAACACCATATATTTT. Residues: CASSQKAGTGGNTIYF. J is TRBJ1-3 and V is TRBV7-9; 8 bases line up with TRBD1. The germline V gene encodes CDR1 SEHNR and CDR2 FQNEAQ (reference sequence). The CDR3 is 16 amino acids. The ends lost 5 bases at V and 3 bases at J; junction bases unmatched: 9.

The chain joins TRBV6-1 to TRBJ2-3; 11 bases are shared with TRBD1. V shed 3 bases and J 3 bases; nucleotides not matched to a gene: 11. Germline V CDR1 and CDR2: MNHNS, SASEGT. The CDR3 runs to 18 residues. CDR3 region: CASSDPDRGRERTDTQYF. DNA of the CDR3: TGTGCCAGCAGTGATCCGGACAGGGGGCGGGAGAGGACAGATACGCAGTATTTT.

The chain recombines TRBV7-2 with TRBJ2-5; weak D call: TRBD1 (8 bases). The CDR3 has 14 amino acids. Trimming left V 3 bases short and J 4 bases short, with 12 bases between. Germline V gives CDR1 SGHTA, CDR2 FQGNSA. CDR3 region: CASSLNRGGETQYF. The CDR3, as DNA: TGTGCCAGCAGCTTGAACAGGGGGGGAGAGACCCAGTACTTC.

The chain has TRBV27 and TRBJ2-3, with D maybe TRBD1 (5 bases). This CDR3 has 16 residues. Trimming cost V 5 bases and J 0 bases, with 15 bases left between them. Germline V gene data show CDR1 as MNHEY and CDR2 as SMNVEV (reference sequence). CDR3 coding DNA: TGTGCCAGCAGTCCCCGGACAATCGCTAGCACAGATACGCAGTATTTT. Translation gives CASSPRTIASTDTQYF.

The chain carries TRBV9 and TRBJ2-6, with TRBD2 as a possible D gene (6 bases). The V end lost 7 bases, the J end lost 0 bases, and 17 bases lay between the germline ends. Looked up from germline, CDR1 is SGDLS and CDR2 is YYNGEE. CDR3 length: 17 residues. DNA for the CDR3: TGTGCCAGCGCCTCCGGGACTCAACACTCTGGGGCCAACGTCCTGACTTTC. The encoded protein is CASASGTQHSGANVLTF. The full variable domain, in which reference TRBV9 and TRBJ2-6 provide the parts outside the CDR3, is DSGVTQTPKHLITATGQRVTLRCSPRSGDLSVYWYQQSLDQGLQFLIQYYNGEERAKGNILERFSAQQFPDLHSELNLSSLELGDSALYFCASASGTQHSGANVLTFGAGSRLTVL.

Comments on this clone: An end of the junction differs from the germline gene, which may be a read error. The chain links TRBV7-2 to TRBJ2-1; 9 nucleotides line up with TRBD2. CDR3 size: 18 residues. Looked up from germline, CDR1 is SGHTA and CDR2 is FQGNSA. CDR3 protein: CASSVQRVAGDSHNEQFF. The CDR3 region has the DNA TGTGCCAGCAGCGTCCAAAGGGTAGCGGGAGACTCCCACAATGAGCAGTTCTTC. Looking up the rest from reference TRBV7-2 and TRBJ2-1 gives the full variable domain: GAGVSQSPSNKVTEKGKDVELRCDPISGHTALYWYRQSLGQGLEFLIYFQGNSAPDKSGLPSDRFSAERTGGSVSTLTIQRTQQEDSAVYLCASSVQRVAGDSHNEQFFGPGTRLTVL.

The V gene is TRBV6-1, the J gene TRBJ2-2; the match to TRBD2 covers 10 bases. The CDR3 has 16 amino acids. Per germline, CDR1 MNHNS and CDR2 SASEGT. J was trimmed by 4 bases and V by 1 base; bases with no gene match: 3. This CDR3 is CASSEVLAGVTGELFF. In DNA form, the CDR3 reads TGTGCCAGCAGTGAAGTCCTAGCGGGAGTCACCGGGGAGCTGTTTTTT.

The chain uses TRBV7-9 and TRBJ1-3, with D perhaps TRBD1 (6 bases). The ends were cut back, 4 bases at V and 3 bases at J, with 19 bases in the middle. Looked up from germline, CDR1 is SEHNR and CDR2 is FQNEAQ (reference sequence). The CDR3 extends over 17 amino acids. CDR3 DNA: TGTGCCAGCAGCTCCGGACAGAGGGACCCTGTTGGAAACACCATATATTTT. It codes for CASSSGQRDPVGNTIYF.

The CDR3 nucleotides read TGTGCCAGCAGCTTGGTTGCCGGCAGGTCGCAGTATTTT. Protein product: CASSLVAGRSQYF. J is TRBJ2-3 and V is TRBV5-8; D gene uncertain. The CDR3 runs to 13 residues. Trimming removed 0 bases at V and 10 bases at J, with 12 bases between. Germline values: CDR1 SGHTS, CDR2 YDEGEE.

The chain joins TRBV18 to TRBJ1-1, with D hard to call. Per germline, CDR1 KGHSH and CDR2 LQKENI. Trimming removed 0 bases from V and 1 base from J, with 6 bases in between. The CDR3 length is 14 residues. The CDR3 is CASSPPPPNTEAFF. CDR3 in DNA: TGTGCCAGCTCACCACCCCCCCCGAACACTGAAGCTTTCTTT.

The chain recombines TRBV10-3 with TRBJ1-4; D possibly corresponds to TRBD1 (5 bases). CDR3 size: 16 residues. With 3 bases removed from V and 0 bases from J, the gap between germline ends came to 11 bases. The germline V gene has CDR1 ENHRY and CDR2 SYGVKD. The DNA for the CDR3 is TGTGCCATCAGTGAAAACAGGCTCGCAACTAATGAAAAACTGTTTTTT. Amino acids: CAISENRLATNEKLFF.

V and J are TRBV2 and TRBJ2-7, with TRBD1 matching over 9 bases. J gave up 4 bases and V 10 bases, and 8 bases lay outside the gene matches. From germline, CDR1 is SNHLY and CDR2 FYNNEI. The CDR3 consists of 13 residues. Here the CDR3 DNA reads TGTGCCACCGGGGACAGGGACCGGTACGAGCAGTACTTC. Amino acid sequence: CATGDRDRYEQYF. The full variable domain, completed using reference TRBV2 and TRBJ2-7, is EPEVTQTPSHQVTQMGQEVILRCVPISNHLYFYWYRQILGQKVEFLVSFYNNEISEKSEIFDDQFSVERPDGSNFTLKIRSTKLEDSAMYFCATGDRDRYEQYFGPGTRLTVT.

Only one count was recorded for this clone. V gene TRBV6-5 combines with J gene TRBJ1-2; 8 nucleotides match TRBD1. Germline V gene lookup returns CDR1 MNHEY and CDR2 SVGAGI. With V trimmed by 6 bases and J by 4 bases, 4 bases remained unmatched. The CDR3 consists of 13 residues. DNA for the CDR3: TGTGCCAGCAGCGACGGACAGGGCTATGGCTACACCTTC. Protein sequence: CASSDGQGYGYTF.

The chain joins TRBV5-4 to TRBJ2-2; 9 bases agree with TRBD2. Germline V gene lookup returns CDR1 SGHNT and CDR2 YYREEE (reference sequence). The CDR3 extends over 16 amino acids. V was pared by 4 bases and J by 3 bases, with 7 bases of the junction left unmatched. The CDR3 bases are TGTGCCAGCAGCCACGGACTAGCGTGGGACACCGGGGAGCTGTTTTTT. It yields the protein CASSHGLAWDTGELFF.

The chain joins TRBV5-5 to TRBJ2-2, with D tentatively TRBD1 or TRBD2 (5 bases each). The ends were cut back, 0 bases at V and 4 bases at J, with 16 bases in the middle. The CDR3 is made up of 17 amino acids. Per germline, CDR1 SGHKS and CDR2 YYEKEE (reference sequence). The chain's CDR3 is CASSLVWGSGATGELFF. CDR3 nucleotide sequence: TGTGCCAGCAGCTTGGTTTGGGGGAGCGGAGCCACCGGGGAGCTGTTTTTT.

In this sample, this clone turned up once. The chain employs TRBV4-3 and TRBJ2-1; no firm D call. The CDR3 extends over 16 amino acids. The ends were cut back, 1 base at V and 1 base at J, with 11 bases in the middle. Germline V gene data show CDR1 as LGHNA and CDR2 as YSLEER. The chain's CDR3 is CASSQVGHTSYNEQFF. The CDR3 coding sequence is TGCGCCAGCAGCCAAGTCGGCCACACGTCCTACAATGAGCAGTTCTTC.

The chain uses TRBV2 and TRBJ2-2; 8 positions match TRBD1. The germline CDR1 and CDR2 sequences are SNHLY and FYNNEI. The CDR3 loop spans 16 amino acids. V lost 4 bases and J lost 7; bases outside the gene matches: 11. This chain's CDR3 is CASSVHVQGAGGELFF. CDR3 in DNA: TGTGCCAGCAGTGTCCACGTGCAGGGGGCGGGCGGGGAGCTGTTTTTT. Based on the CDR3 plus reference TRBV2 and TRBJ2-2, the full variable domain is EPEVTQTPSHQVTQMGQEVILRCVPISNHLYFYWYRQILGQKVEFLVSFYNNEISEKSEIFDDQFSVERPDGSNFTLKIRSTKLEDSAMYFCASSVHVQGAGGELFFGEGSRLTVL.